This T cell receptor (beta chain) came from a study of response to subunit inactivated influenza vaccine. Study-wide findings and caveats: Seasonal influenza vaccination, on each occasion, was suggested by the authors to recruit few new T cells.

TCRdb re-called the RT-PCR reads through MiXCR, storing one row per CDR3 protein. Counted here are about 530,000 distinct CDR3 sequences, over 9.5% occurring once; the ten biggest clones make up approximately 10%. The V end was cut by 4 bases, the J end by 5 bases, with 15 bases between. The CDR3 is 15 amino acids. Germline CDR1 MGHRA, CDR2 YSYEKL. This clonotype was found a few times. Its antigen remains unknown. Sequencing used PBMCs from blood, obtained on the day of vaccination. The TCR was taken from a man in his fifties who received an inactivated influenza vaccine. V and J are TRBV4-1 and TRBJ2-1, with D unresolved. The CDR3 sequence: CASSLDPSPNNEQFF. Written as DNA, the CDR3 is TGCGCCAGCAGCCTGGACCCAAGCCCGAACAATGAGCAGTTCTTC.